This T cell receptor (beta chain) was identified during a study of blood T cell repertoires in COVID-19. Overall study context: T cells, B-cell-depleted T cells, or PBMCs provided the cDNA or gDNA that served as material.

TCRdb's copy holds only in-frame clones and misses some; the assay was immunoSEQ multiplex PCR. The top ten clones hold about 8.1% of a sample with about 210,000 clones, around four fifths of them seen once. The CDR3 has 15 amino acids. The ends lost 6 bases at V and 3 bases at J; junction bases unmatched: 7. CDR1 and CDR2 from the germline V gene are SNHLY and FYNNEI. Sequenced input: peripheral blood. This receptor was identified in a woman aged 45-65 years with acute or convalescent COVID-19. The rearrangement uses TRBV2 and TRBJ2-3, with 9 nucleotides matching TRBD1. The CDR3 DNA reads TGTGCCAGCAGCAGTCCCGGGACAGGGACAGATACGCAGTATTTT. The encoded protein is CASSSPGTGTDTQYF.